The 3 T cell receptor beta chains below all came from one sample that was sequenced in a study of memory CD4+ T cells and cytomegalovirus serostatus. The sort gate was single viable CD3+CD4+CD8-CD45RO+ cells for memory CD4+ T cells. Assay used: immunoSEQ multiplex PCR; TCRdb lists only in-frame clones, some missing. The data show about 52,000 clones, around 82% seen once. Source material: memory CD4+ T cells from blood. Receptors were obtained from an adult in good health and CMV-seropositive.

The chain links TRBV5-6 to TRBJ2-2; D may be TRBD2 (5 bases). V lost 3 bases and J 7 bases, leaving 13 bases between the germline ends. The length of the CDR3 is 14 residues. Germline V gives CDR1 SGHDT, CDR2 YYEEEE. DNA of the CDR3: TGTGCCAGCAGCTCGGGGATATACGGCGGGGAGCTGTTTTTT. This translates into CASSSGIYGGELFF.

This clone was observed once. This chain connects TRBV6-1 to TRBJ2-1, with 10 bases that match TRBD2. The germline gives CDR1 MNHNS, CDR2 SASEGT. CDR3 length equals 13 residues. J was trimmed by 10 bases and V by 6 bases; bases with no gene match: 6. CDR3 in DNA: TGTGCCAGCAGCAGCGGGGGGGCAAGGGAGCAGTTCTTC. Protein sequence: CASSSGGAREQFF.

V gene TRBV5-1 combines with J gene TRBJ1-4; TRBD1 is a possible D gene (6 bases). V was pared by 4 bases and J by 0 bases, with 22 bases between. Germline assignment: CDR1 SGHRS and CDR2 YFSETQ. The CDR3 loop spans 19 amino acids. This CDR3 is CASSQGLGAHRATNEKLFF. The CDR3 nucleotides read TGCGCCAGCAGCCAGGGGCTGGGAGCCCACCGTGCAACTAATGAAAAACTGTTTTTT.